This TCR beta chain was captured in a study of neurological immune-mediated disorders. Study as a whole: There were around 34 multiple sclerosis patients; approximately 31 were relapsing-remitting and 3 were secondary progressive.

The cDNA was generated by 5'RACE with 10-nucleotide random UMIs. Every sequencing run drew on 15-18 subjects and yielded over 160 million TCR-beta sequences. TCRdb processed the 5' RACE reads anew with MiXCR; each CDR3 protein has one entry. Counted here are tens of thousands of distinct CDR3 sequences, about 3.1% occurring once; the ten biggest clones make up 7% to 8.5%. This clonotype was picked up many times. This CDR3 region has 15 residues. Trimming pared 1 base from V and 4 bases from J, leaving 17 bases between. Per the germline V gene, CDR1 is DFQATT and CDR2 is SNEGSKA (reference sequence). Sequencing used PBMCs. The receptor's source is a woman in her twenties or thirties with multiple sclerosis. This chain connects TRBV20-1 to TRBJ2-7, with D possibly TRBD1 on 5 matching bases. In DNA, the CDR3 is TGCAGTGCTAGAGTACAGGACACGAGCAATTACGAGCAGTACTTC. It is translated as CSARVQDTSNYEQYF.